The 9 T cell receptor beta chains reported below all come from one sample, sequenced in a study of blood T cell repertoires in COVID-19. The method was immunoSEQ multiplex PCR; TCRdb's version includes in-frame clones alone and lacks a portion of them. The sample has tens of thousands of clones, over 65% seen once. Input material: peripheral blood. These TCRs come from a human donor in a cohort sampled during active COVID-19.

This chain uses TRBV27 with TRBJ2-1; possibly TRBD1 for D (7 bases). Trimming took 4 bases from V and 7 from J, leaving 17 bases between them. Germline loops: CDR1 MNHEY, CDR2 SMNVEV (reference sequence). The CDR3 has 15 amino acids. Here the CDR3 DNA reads TGTGCCAGCAGTTGGTGGAGGGGGCGGAGGAATGAGCAGTTCTTC. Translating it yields CASSWWRGRRNEQFF.

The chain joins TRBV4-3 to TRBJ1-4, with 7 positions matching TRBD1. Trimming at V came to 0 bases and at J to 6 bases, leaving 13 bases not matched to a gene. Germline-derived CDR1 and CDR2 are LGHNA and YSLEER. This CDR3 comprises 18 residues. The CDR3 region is CASSQDFPLQGFDEKLFF. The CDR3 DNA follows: TGCGCCAGCAGCCAAGATTTTCCATTACAGGGGTTTGATGAAAAACTGTTTTTT.

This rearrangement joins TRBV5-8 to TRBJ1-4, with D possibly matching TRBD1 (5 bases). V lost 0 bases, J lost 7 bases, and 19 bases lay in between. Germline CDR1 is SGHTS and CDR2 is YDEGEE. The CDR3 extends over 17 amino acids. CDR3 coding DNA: TGTGCCAGCAGCTTGGTCGGGGGACTGTCGGAAGTTGAAAAACTGTTTTTT. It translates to CASSLVGGLSEVEKLFF.

This CDR3 is CASSSSGTGDGQYF. As DNA, the CDR3 is TGTGCCAGCAGTTCCTCCGGGACAGGGGACGGGCAGTACTTC. The chain carries TRBV27 and TRBJ2-7, with 10 bases lining up with TRBD1. Germline V CDR1 and CDR2: MNHEY, SMNVEV (reference sequence). The CDR3 has 14 residues. V was pared by 4 bases and J by 9 bases, with 9 bases of the junction left unmatched.

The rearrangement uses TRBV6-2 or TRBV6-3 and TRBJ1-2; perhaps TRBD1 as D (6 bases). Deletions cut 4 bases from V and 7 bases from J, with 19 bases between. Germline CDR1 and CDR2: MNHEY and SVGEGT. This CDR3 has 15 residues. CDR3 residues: CASSLRPTGYRGYTF. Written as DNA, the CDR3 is TGTGCCAGCAGTTTGCGGCCCACAGGGTATCGTGGCTACACCTTC.

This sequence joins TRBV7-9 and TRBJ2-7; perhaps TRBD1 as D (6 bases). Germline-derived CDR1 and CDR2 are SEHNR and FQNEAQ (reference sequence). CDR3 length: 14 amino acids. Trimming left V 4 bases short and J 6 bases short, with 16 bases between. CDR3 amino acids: CASSWATGFGEQYF. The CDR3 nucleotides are TGTGCCAGCAGCTGGGCTACAGGGTTTGGCGAGCAGTACTTC.

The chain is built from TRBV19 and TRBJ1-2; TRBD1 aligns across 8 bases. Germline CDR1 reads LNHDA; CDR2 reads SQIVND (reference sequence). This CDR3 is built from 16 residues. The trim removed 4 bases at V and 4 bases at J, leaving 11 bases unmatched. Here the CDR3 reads CASSNLGGQGIYGYTF. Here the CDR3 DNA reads TGTGCCAGTAGTAATCTTGGAGGACAGGGCATCTATGGCTACACCTTC.

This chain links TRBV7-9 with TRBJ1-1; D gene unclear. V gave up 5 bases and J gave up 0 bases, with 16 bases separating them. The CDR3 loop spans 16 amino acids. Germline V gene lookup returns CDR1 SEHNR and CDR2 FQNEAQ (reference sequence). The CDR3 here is CASSPLGRMLNTEAFF. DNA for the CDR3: TGTGCCAGCAGCCCTCTGGGGAGAATGCTGAACACTGAAGCTTTCTTT.

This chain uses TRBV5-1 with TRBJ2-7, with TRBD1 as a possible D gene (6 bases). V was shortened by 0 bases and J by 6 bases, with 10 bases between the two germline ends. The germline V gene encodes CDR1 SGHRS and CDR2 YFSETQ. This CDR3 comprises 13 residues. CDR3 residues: CASSLAGVAEQYF. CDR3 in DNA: TGCGCCAGCAGCTTGGCAGGGGTTGCCGAGCAGTACTTC.